Sequencing of this T cell receptor beta chain was carried out in a study of blood T cell repertoires in COVID-19. Clones were sequenced by immunoSEQ multiplex PCR, and TCRdb holds only the in-frame ones, with some missing. This table holds 200,000 or so clones, 86% found once. Germline CDR1 SGHAT, CDR2 FQNNGV. Trimming removed 3 bases at V and 7 bases at J, with 12 bases between. There are 14 residues in the CDR3. This clonotype originated in a man in his fifties or sixties with acute or convalescent COVID-19. The source material was peripheral blood. This chain joins TRBV11-2 and TRBJ1-4; weak D call: TRBD1 (5 bases). The CDR3 reads CASSFAGLSEKLFF. The DNA of the CDR3 is TGTGCCAGCAGCTTTGCAGGGTTAAGTGAAAAACTGTTTTTT.